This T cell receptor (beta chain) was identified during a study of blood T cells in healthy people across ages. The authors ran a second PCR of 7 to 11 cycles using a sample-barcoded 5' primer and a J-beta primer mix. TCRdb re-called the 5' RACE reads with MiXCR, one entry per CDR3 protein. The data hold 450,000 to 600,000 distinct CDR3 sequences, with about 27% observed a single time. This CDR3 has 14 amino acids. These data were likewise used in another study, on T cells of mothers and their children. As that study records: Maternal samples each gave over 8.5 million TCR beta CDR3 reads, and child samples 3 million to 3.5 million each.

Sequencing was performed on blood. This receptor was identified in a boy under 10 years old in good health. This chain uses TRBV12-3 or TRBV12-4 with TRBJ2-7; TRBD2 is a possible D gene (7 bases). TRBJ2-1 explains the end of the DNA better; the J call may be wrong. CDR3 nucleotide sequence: TGTGCCAGCAGCCCGGGGGGCCATTACAATGAGCAGTTCTTC. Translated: CASSPGGHYNEQFF.